These 31 T cell receptor beta chains came from one sample sequenced in a study of shared clonotypes between healthy human individuals. Repertoires were generated with immunoSEQ multiplex PCR, while TCRdb's copy carries only in-frame clones and drops some. This sample has over a million clones, with about 76% found just once. The sequenced sample consisted of memory CD4+ T cells sorted from blood. Subset denoted: CD45RA-negative fraction. The receptors were gathered from a man aged 18 to 35 in good health.

The chain joins TRBV12-5 to TRBJ2-3; D gene unclear. Trimming took off 2 bases at V and 7 bases at J, with 10 bases between the two ends. CDR3 size: 13 residues. Per germline, CDR1 LGHNT and CDR2 FRNRAP. CDR3 coding DNA: TGTGCTAGTGGTTTGTCCCAAGGGTATACGCAGTATTTT. Residues: CASGLSQGYTQYF.

The chain carries TRBV7-3 and TRBJ1-1; TRBD1 is a possible D gene (5 bases). The CDR3 sequence is 15 residues long. The germline V gene encodes CDR1 SGHTA and CDR2 FQGTGA. V lost 2 bases and J 2 bases, leaving 12 bases between the germline ends. For the CDR3, the DNA is TGTGCCAGCAGCTTATCAACGGGGGGAAACACTGAAGCTTTCTTT. Translating it yields CASSLSTGGNTEAFF.

V usage is TRBV18 and J usage is TRBJ1-6; 7 bases match TRBD1. J was trimmed by 9 bases and V by 0 bases; bases with no gene match: 8. The germline gives CDR1 KGHSH, CDR2 LQKENI. CDR3 size: 16 residues. The DNA of the CDR3 is TGTGCCAGCTCACCACCGATCTCAGGGGGTCGTTCACCCCTCCACTTT. As protein: CASSPPISGGRSPLHF. Together with reference TRBV18 and TRBJ1-6, the CDR3 gives the full variable domain: NAGVMQNPRHLVRRRGQEARLRCSPMKGHSHVYWYRQLPEEGLKFMVYLQKENIIDESGMPKERFSAEFPKEGPSILRIQQVVRGDSAAYFCASSPPISGGRSPLHFGNGTRLTVT.

V gene TRBV5-1 combines with J gene TRBJ2-1, with D tentatively TRBD1 (5 bases). With 0 bases removed from V and 0 bases from J, the gap between germline ends came to 10 bases. There are 16 residues in the CDR3. Germline assignment: CDR1 SGHRS and CDR2 YFSETQ. The CDR3 region is CASSLGAGRSYNEQFF. CDR3 DNA sequence: TGCGCCAGCAGCTTGGGCGCAGGGCGCTCCTACAATGAGCAGTTCTTC.

The V and J genes are TRBV7-2 and TRBJ2-1; TRBD2 is a possible D gene (6 bases). The CDR3 is 15 residues long. Germline V gene sequence: CDR1 SGHTA, CDR2 FQGNSA. The germline V and J ends were trimmed by 1 base and 5 bases, with 12 bases remaining between them. The CDR3 reads CASSLGLALNNEQFF. As DNA, the CDR3 is TGTGCCAGCAGCTTAGGTCTAGCGCTCAACAATGAGCAGTTCTTC.

This chain connects TRBV4-1 to TRBJ1-2; D may be TRBD1 (5 bases). The germline CDR1 and CDR2 sequences are MGHRA and YSYEKL. This CDR3 has 15 amino acids. Trimming took off 4 bases at V and 0 bases at J, with 12 bases between the two ends. CDR3 sequence: CASSLFGGTNYGYTF. CDR3 nucleotide sequence: TGCGCCAGCAGCCTCTTCGGGGGGACTAACTATGGCTACACCTTC.

The CDR3 sequence: CASSEGPWIGEKLFF. The CDR3 DNA follows: TGTGCCAGCAGCGAGGGCCCTTGGATCGGAGAAAAACTGTTTTTT. The chain recombines TRBV9 with TRBJ1-4; D ambiguous. CDR3 length equals 15 residues. Germline lookup yields CDR1 SGDLS and CDR2 YYNGEE. V dropped 3 bases and J dropped 8 bases, with 17 bases sitting between them.

This chain links TRBV18 with TRBJ1-6, with D tentatively TRBD1 (6 bases). The CDR3 has 17 amino acids. V was cut by 3 bases and J by 3 bases, with 15 bases left in between. In germline, CDR1 is KGHSH, CDR2 LQKENI. The CDR3 protein is CASSPPPDSHYNSPLHF. CDR3 nucleotide sequence: TGTGCCAGCTCACCCCCCCCGGACAGTCACTATAATTCACCCCTCCACTTT.

CDR3: CAWSVRTGVIAGGPRSYEQYF. The CDR3 region has the DNA TGTGCCTGGAGTGTACGGACAGGGGTGATAGCGGGAGGGCCGAGATCCTACGAGCAGTACTTC. The V gene is TRBV30, the J gene TRBJ2-7, with TRBD2 matching over 11 bases. The CDR3 covers 21 residues. The junction had 20 bases not matched to a gene; V was cut back by 0 bases and J by 1 base. The germline CDR1 and CDR2 sequences are GTSNPN and SVGIG (reference sequence).

Worth noting for this clone: Additional DNA sequences in this sample encode the identical CDR3. The CDR3 protein is CAWSLSGNTIYF. The CDR3 DNA reads as TGTGCCTGGAGCTTGTCTGGAAACACCATATATTTT. The J gene is TRBJ1-3, the V gene TRBV30; D gene unclear. Deletions cut 3 bases from V and 1 base from J, with 4 bases between. The CDR3 extends over 12 amino acids. The germline V gene encodes CDR1 GTSNPN and CDR2 SVGIG (reference sequence).

CDR3 loop: CASSWGLAGTYNEQFF. Written as DNA, the CDR3 is TGTGCCAGCAGTTGGGGACTAGCGGGGACATACAATGAGCAGTTCTTC. The rearrangement uses TRBV27 and TRBJ2-1; 13 bases match TRBD2. Germline V lookup: CDR1 MNHEY, CDR2 SMNVEV (reference sequence). CDR3 size: 16 residues. Trimming at V came to 4 bases and at J to 4 bases, leaving 4 bases not matched to a gene.

This clone showed up just a few times. At the DNA level, this CDR3 is encoded by other sequences in the same sample as well. V and J are TRBV5-1 and TRBJ2-7; no reliable D call. V was shortened by 4 bases and J by 0 bases, with 5 bases between the two germline ends. Germline values: CDR1 SGHRS, CDR2 YFSETQ. The CDR3 loop spans 12 amino acids. CDR3 in amino acids: CASSPSSYEQYF. The CDR3 DNA reads as TGCGCCAGCAGCCCAAGCTCCTACGAGCAGTACTTC. Together with reference TRBV5-1 and TRBJ2-7, the CDR3 gives the full variable domain: KAGVTQTPRYLIKTRGQQVTLSCSPISGHRSVSWYQQTPGQGLQFLFEYFSETQRNKGNFPGRFSGRQFSNSRSEMNVSTLELGDSALYLCASSPSSYEQYFGPGTRLTVT.

This clone was counted once. V is TRBV6-5 and J is TRBJ2-7; D gene uncertain. CDR1 and CDR2 from the germline V gene are MNHEY and SVGAGI. The CDR3 extends over 12 amino acids. V lost 5 bases, J lost 3 bases, and 8 bases lay in between. The CDR3 DNA is TGTGCCAGCAGTAACACTCGCTACGAGCAGTACTTC. It encodes CASSNTRYEQYF.

The chain recombines TRBV29-1 with TRBJ1-4, with TRBD1 as a possible D gene (5 bases). The CDR3 runs 15 residues. CDR1 and CDR2 from the germline V gene are SQVTM and ANQGSEA. Trimming took off 6 bases at V and 8 bases at J, with 22 bases between the two ends. The CDR3 reads CSVAPNQGAGEKLFF. In nucleotides, the CDR3 is TGCAGCGTCGCCCCTAATCAGGGCGCGGGGGAAAAACTGTTTTTT.

The rearrangement uses TRBV12-5 and TRBJ1-1; D not certain. Germline CDR1 is LGHNT and CDR2 is FRNRAP. The CDR3 is 13 amino acids. Trimming took off 1 base at V and 6 bases at J, with 9 bases between the two ends. The DNA of the CDR3 is TGTGCTAGTGGTTTGGGCCTTTTGTCTGAAGCTTTCTTT. Its translation is CASGLGLLSEAFF.

The chain uses TRBV6-1 and TRBJ2-7, with no clear D. Germline values: CDR1 MNHNS, CDR2 SASEGT. Deletions cut 5 bases from V and 1 base from J, with 9 bases between. The CDR3 length is 13 residues. The CDR3 nucleotides are TGTGCCAGCAGTTGGGAACTATCCTACGAGCAGTACTTC. It specifies CASSWELSYEQYF.

The chain carries TRBV19 and TRBJ1-5; TRBD1 might be the D (6 bases). Germline lookup yields CDR1 LNHDA and CDR2 SQIVND (reference sequence). This CDR3 comprises 16 residues. V was cut by 7 bases and J by 6 bases, with 22 bases left in between. The CDR3 here is CASTHPGGGTSQPQHF. CDR3 bases: TGTGCCAGTACCCATCCAGGAGGGGGAACTAGTCAGCCCCAGCATTTT.

This clone has only one observation. The rearrangement joins TRBV4-3 to TRBJ2-3; D is unresolved. Germline CDR1 is LGHNA and CDR2 is YSLEER. V shed 1 base and J shed 2 bases, with 10 bases lying between them. The CDR3 loop spans 15 amino acids. The CDR3 spells CASSQASPDTDTQYF. In DNA form, the CDR3 reads TGCGCCAGCAGCCAAGCCTCCCCCGACACAGATACGCAGTATTTT.

The V and J genes are TRBV25-1 and TRBJ1-1; D remains unclear. The CDR3 runs 11 residues. CDR1 is MGHDK, CDR2 SYGVNS, per germline. Between the trimmed V and J ends, which lost 7 bases and 10 bases, there was a span of 13 bases. The CDR3 region is CASKGVRVAFF. As DNA, the CDR3 is TGTGCCAGCAAGGGAGTTCGCGTAGCTTTCTTT.

This clone came up once. The chain joins TRBV10-3 to TRBJ2-5; 7 bases are shared with TRBD2. With V trimmed by 4 bases and J by 2 bases, 7 bases remained unmatched. This CDR3 spans 15 amino acids. Germline assignment: CDR1 ENHRY and CDR2 SYGVKD. This chain's CDR3 is CAISGEGAAQETQYF. For the CDR3, the DNA is TGTGCCATCAGTGGGGAGGGTGCAGCGCAAGAGACCCAGTACTTC.

This sequence joins TRBV5-1 and TRBJ2-3, with TRBD1 matching 9 bases. J gave up 4 bases and V 5 bases, and 8 bases lay outside the gene matches. Germline V gene sequence: CDR1 SGHRS, CDR2 YFSETQ. The CDR3 runs to 15 residues. The CDR3 here is CASSSTGGWADTQYF. The CDR3 DNA follows: TGCGCCAGCAGTTCCACAGGGGGCTGGGCAGATACGCAGTATTTT.

The chain recombines TRBV18 with TRBJ1-5; D may be TRBD1 (6 bases). The V end lost 3 bases, the J end lost 4 bases, and 22 bases lay between the germline ends. The CDR3 length is 18 residues. The germline gives CDR1 KGHSH, CDR2 LQKENI. The CDR3 DNA is TGTGCCAGCTCACCTAACTCTGCAGGGGTAGGAGGAAATCAGCCCCAGCATTTT. Protein product: CASSPNSAGVGGNQPQHF.

In its sample, this clone was seen once. Other DNA sequences in this specimen translate into the identical CDR3. The chain employs TRBV20-1 and TRBJ2-5; D not certain. The CDR3 is 11 amino acids. V gave up 3 bases and J gave up 4 bases, with 6 bases separating them. Germline lookup yields CDR1 DFQATT and CDR2 SNEGSKA (reference sequence). CDR3 sequence reads: CSARRGETQYF. CDR3 bases: TGCAGTGCTAGGCGTGGAGAGACCCAGTACTTC.

A few counts support this clone. The chain uses TRBV28 and TRBJ1-5; tentative D call: TRBD1 (6 bases). Germline V gene lookup returns CDR1 MDHEN and CDR2 SYDVKM. Deletions cut 5 bases from V and 9 bases from J, with 14 bases between. This CDR3 is 13 amino acids long. CDR3 coding DNA: TGTGCCAGCAGTATAGCCTTAGGGGGGCCCCAGCATTTT. Its translation is CASSIALGGPQHF.

The chain links TRBV2 to TRBJ2-1; no clear D gene. The germline gives CDR1 SNHLY, CDR2 FYNNEI. CDR3 size: 12 residues. Trimming pared 4 bases from V and 6 bases from J, leaving 7 bases between. DNA for the CDR3: TGTGCCAGCAGTGGGGGTCCCAATGAGCAGTTCTTC. Protein: CASSGGPNEQFF.

This clone occurred a few times. This rearrangement joins TRBV5-1 to TRBJ2-7; TRBD1 is a possible D gene (6 bases). The germline gives CDR1 SGHRS, CDR2 YFSETQ. This CDR3 contains 14 residues. V gave up 3 bases and J gave up 0 bases, with 10 bases separating them. CDR3 residues: CASSWDTSSYEQYF. DNA for the CDR3: TGCGCCAGCAGCTGGGACACGAGCTCCTACGAGCAGTACTTC.

The rearrangement uses TRBV7-3 and TRBJ1-3; TRBD1 aligns across 8 bases. V was clipped by 4 bases and J by 12 bases; unmatched bases: 11. This CDR3 is 14 amino acids long. The V gene's germline CDR1 is SGHTA and CDR2 FQGTGA. In DNA form, the CDR3 reads TGTGCCAGCAGCTCCGCCTCCGGACAGGGAGTCATATATTTT. This sequence encodes CASSSASGQGVIYF.

The chain joins TRBV7-2 to TRBJ2-2; 8 nucleotides match TRBD2. V trimming: 5 bases; J trimming: 6 bases; junction bases outside the gene matches: 8. The germline V gene has CDR1 SGHTA and CDR2 FQGNSA. The CDR3 has 15 amino acids. The CDR3: CASSRQSGSPGELFF. The CDR3 DNA is TGTGCCAGCAGCCGCCAAAGCGGGAGTCCCGGGGAGCTGTTTTTT.

The rearrangement links TRBV11-1 to TRBJ2-2; no firm D call. Germline CDR1 and CDR2: SGHAT and FQDESV (reference sequence). V was cut by 2 bases and J by 2 bases, with 12 bases left in between. The CDR3 length is 16 residues. The CDR3 is CASSLYGVCNTGELFF. CDR3 bases: TGTGCCAGCAGCTTATACGGAGTATGCAACACCGGGGAGCTGTTTTTT.

The CDR3 is CATSRDGTATEETQYF. DNA for the CDR3: TGTGCCACCAGCAGAGATGGAACAGCGACCGAAGAGACCCAGTACTTC. The rearrangement joins TRBV15 to TRBJ2-5, with no clear D. Per germline, CDR1 LNHNV and CDR2 YYDKDF (reference sequence). V lost 0 bases to trimming and J lost 3 bases, with 14 bases between them. CDR3 length equals 16 residues.

The chain links TRBV9 to TRBJ1-6; D unclear. With 4 bases removed from V and 6 bases from J, the gap between germline ends came to 14 bases. The CDR3 is 15 amino acids. CDR1 is SGDLS and CDR2 is YYNGEE in the germline V gene. This CDR3 reads CASSLDVGFNSPLHF. CDR3 sequence (DNA): TGTGCCAGCAGCCTAGACGTTGGATTTAATTCACCCCTCCACTTT. The variable domain in full, with the rest retrieved from reference TRBV9 and TRBJ1-6, is DSGVTQTPKHLITATGQRVTLRCSPRSGDLSVYWYQQSLDQGLQFLIQYYNGEERAKGNILERFSAQQFPDLHSELNLSSLELGDSALYFCASSLDVGFNSPLHFGNGTRLTVT.